This T cell receptor (beta chain) was sequenced for a study of T cell responses to AZD1222 COVID-19 vaccine. General study findings and limits: Mapped onto spike, vaccine-associated CD4 TCRs spanned it and were dominant at 160-218 and 743-854. Reports say nearly half of spike-specific TCRs go after unmutated variant regions. Clonal diversity may have been underestimated in mostly white British donors. Only after the peak T cell response were repertoires sampled.

The data were produced by immunoSEQ multiplex PCR, yet TCRdb's version contains in-frame clones alone and is incomplete. In the table there are under 200,000 clones, around 92% of which are singletons. Trimming shortened V by 2 bases and J by 5 bases, and 14 bases separated the two germline ends. The CDR3 runs to 15 residues. Germline CDR1 is SGDLS and CDR2 is YYNGEE. With respect to this clone: Antigen specificity is unknown.

This clonotype was obtained from an adult in good health. The specimen comprised peripheral blood, sampled on day 0 of AZD1222 vaccination. The rearrangement links TRBV9 to TRBJ2-1; D may be TRBD1 (6 bases). The CDR3 protein is CASSVTGSMHNEQFF. The CDR3 DNA reads as TGTGCCAGCAGCGTCACAGGGTCTATGCACAATGAGCAGTTCTTC.